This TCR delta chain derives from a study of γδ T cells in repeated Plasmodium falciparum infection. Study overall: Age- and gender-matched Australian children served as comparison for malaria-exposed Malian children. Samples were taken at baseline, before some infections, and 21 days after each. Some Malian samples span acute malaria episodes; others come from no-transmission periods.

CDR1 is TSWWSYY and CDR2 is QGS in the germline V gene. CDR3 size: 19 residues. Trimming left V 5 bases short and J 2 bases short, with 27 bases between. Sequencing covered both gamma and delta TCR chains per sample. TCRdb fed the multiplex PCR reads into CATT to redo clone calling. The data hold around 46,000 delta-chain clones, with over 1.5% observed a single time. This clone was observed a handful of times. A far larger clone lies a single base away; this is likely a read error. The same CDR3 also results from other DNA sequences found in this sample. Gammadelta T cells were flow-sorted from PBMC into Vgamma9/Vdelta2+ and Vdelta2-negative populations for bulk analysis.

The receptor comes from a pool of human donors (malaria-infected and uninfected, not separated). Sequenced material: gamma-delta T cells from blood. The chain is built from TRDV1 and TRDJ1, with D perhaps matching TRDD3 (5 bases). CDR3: CALGHPGLTTWVGTDKLIF. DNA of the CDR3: TGTGCTCTTGGGCATCCAGGCCTGACCACCTGGGTGGGTACCGATAAACTCATCTTT.